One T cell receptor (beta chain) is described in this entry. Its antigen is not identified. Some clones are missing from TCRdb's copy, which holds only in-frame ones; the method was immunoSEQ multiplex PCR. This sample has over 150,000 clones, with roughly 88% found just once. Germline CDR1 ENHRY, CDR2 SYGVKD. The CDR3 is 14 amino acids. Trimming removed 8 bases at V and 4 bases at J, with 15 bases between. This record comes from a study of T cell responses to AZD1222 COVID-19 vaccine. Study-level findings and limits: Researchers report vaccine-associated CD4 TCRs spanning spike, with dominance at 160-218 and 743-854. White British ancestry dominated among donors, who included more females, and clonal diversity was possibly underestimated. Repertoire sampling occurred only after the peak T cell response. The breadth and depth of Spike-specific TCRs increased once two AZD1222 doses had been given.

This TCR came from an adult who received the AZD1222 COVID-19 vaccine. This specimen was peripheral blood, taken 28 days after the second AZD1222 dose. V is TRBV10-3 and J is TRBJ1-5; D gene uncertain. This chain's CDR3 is CAIVLVRENQPQHF. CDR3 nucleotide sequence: TGTGCCATCGTCTTGGTGAGGGAAAATCAGCCCCAGCATTTT.